This T cell receptor beta chain was identified in a study of T and B cells in COVID-19 patients. The overall study: Recovered patients mostly had mild to moderate COVID-19 managed as outpatients. Critical illness requiring mechanical ventilation or extracorporeal membrane oxygenation affected 12 of 20 active-infection patients. Study-wide results and limits: Few blood samples existed from mildly ill patients during symptoms or early in severe cases. No sequencing was yet done of CD4+, regulatory or CD8+ subsets, or of SARS-CoV-2-responsive or tetramer+ sorted cells.

Germline V CDR1 and CDR2: MNHNS, SASEGT. The V and J ends lost 4 bases and 4 bases, in that order; junction bases with no gene match: 8. The CDR3 is made up of 17 amino acids. Blood genomic DNA input for TRB amplification was about 250-500 ng. BIOMED2 TRB-A/B primer pools were used in multiplex TRB PCR. MiXCR was run by TCRdb on the multiplex PCR reads, yielding one entry per CDR3 protein. The data contain about 2,300 distinct CDR3 sequences, 27% of them singletons. In its sample, this clonotype is medium-sized. No antigen is known for it. Sequenced input: blood. The source of this sequence is a human donor with active COVID-19. This chain uses TRBV6-1 with TRBJ2-2, with TRBD2 matching over 11 bases. This chain's CDR3 is CASSGLAGWGGTGELFF. The CDR3 bases are TGTGCCAGCAGTGGACTAGCGGGATGGGGTGGCACCGGGGAGCTGTTTTTT.